This T cell receptor beta chain derives from a study of post-analysis software for immune sequencing data. This clonotype was observed a single time. The antigen is not known. The TCR beta cDNA libraries contained unique molecular identifiers. TCRdb called the PCR reads again in MiXCR, with one record for every CDR3 protein. The table shows fewer than 900,000 distinct CDR3 sequences, with around 42% occurring only once. The study's findings and limits: Controls showed lower frequencies than patients for a handful of TRBV segments, and TRBV5-6, TRBV5-1 and TRBV20-1 were among these.

Between the trimmed V and J ends, which lost 7 bases and 4 bases, there was a span of 16 bases. Germline CDR1 reads SQVTM; CDR2 reads ANQGSEA. The CDR3 consists of 14 residues. This sequence was found in a girl aged 5-17 years with multiple sclerosis. The chain is built from TRBV29-1 and TRBJ2-2; D not certain. The sample consisted of blood. The CDR3 sequence is CSALVGSVTGELFF. The CDR3 DNA follows: TGCAGCGCCCTCGTGGGAAGCGTCACCGGGGAGCTGTTTTTT.